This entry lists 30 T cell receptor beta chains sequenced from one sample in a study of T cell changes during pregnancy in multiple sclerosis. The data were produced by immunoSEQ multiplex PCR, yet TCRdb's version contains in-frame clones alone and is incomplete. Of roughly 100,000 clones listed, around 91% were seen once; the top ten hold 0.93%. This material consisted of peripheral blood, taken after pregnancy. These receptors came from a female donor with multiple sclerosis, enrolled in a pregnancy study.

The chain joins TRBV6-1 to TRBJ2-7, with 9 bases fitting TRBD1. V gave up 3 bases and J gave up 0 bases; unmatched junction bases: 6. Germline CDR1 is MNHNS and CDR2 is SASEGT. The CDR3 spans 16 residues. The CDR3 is CASSDSPGQGSYEQYF. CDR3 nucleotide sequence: TGTGCCAGCAGTGATAGTCCGGGACAGGGCTCCTACGAGCAGTACTTC.

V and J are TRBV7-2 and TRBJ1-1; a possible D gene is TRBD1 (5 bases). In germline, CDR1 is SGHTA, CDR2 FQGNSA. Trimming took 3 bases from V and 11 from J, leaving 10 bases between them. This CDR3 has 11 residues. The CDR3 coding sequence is TGTGCCAGCAGCTTGGGGGAGGTGGCTTTCTTT. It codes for CASSLGEVAFF.

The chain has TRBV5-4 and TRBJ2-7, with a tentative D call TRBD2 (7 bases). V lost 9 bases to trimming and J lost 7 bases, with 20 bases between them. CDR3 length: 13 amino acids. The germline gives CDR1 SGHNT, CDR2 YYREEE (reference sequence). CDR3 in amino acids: CATNEGGSREQYF. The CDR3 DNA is TGTGCCACCAACGAGGGGGGGTCTCGGGAGCAGTACTTC.

The CDR3 sequence is CASSLTGYGYTF. The CDR3 DNA reads TGTGCCAGCAGCTTAACAGGCTATGGCTACACCTTC. The rearrangement joins TRBV13 to TRBJ1-2, with a possible D match to TRBD1 (5 bases). The germline gives CDR1 PRHDT, CDR2 FYEKMQ (reference sequence). This CDR3 has 12 amino acids. The V and J ends lost 2 bases and 4 bases respectively, with 5 bases between them.

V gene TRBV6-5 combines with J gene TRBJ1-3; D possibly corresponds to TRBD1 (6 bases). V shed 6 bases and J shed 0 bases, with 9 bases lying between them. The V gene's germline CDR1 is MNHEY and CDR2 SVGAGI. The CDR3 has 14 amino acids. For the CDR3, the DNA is TGTGCCAGCAGCTTGGACAGCTCTGGAAACACCATATATTTT. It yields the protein CASSLDSSGNTIYF.

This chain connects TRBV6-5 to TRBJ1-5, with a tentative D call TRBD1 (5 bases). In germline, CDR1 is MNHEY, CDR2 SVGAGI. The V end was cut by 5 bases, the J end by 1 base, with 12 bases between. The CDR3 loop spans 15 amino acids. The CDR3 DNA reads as TGTGCCAGCAGTGCCGGGACTCTCAGCAATCAGCCCCAGCATTTT. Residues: CASSAGTLSNQPQHF.

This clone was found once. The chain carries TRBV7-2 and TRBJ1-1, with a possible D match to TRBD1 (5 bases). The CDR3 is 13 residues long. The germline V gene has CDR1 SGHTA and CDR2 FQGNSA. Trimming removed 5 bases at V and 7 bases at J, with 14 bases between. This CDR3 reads CASSIGPGYEAFF. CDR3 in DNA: TGTGCCAGCAGCATAGGCCCAGGGTATGAAGCTTTCTTT.

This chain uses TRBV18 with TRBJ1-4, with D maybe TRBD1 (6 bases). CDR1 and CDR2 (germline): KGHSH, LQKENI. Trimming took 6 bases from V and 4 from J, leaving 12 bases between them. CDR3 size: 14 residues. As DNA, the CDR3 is TGTGCCAGCTCCCTTGGACAGATTAATGAAAAACTGTTTTTT. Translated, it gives CASSLGQINEKLFF.

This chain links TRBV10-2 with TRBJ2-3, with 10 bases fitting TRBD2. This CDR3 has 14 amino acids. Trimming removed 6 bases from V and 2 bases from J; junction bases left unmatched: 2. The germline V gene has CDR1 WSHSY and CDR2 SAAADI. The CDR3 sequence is CASRTSGTTDTQYF. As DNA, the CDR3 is TGCGCCAGCAGAACTAGCGGGACCACAGATACGCAGTATTTT.

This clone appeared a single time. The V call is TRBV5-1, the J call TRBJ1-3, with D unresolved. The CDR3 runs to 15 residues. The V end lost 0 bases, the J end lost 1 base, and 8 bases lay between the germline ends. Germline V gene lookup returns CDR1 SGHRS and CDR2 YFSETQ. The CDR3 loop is CASSLGSGSGNTIYF. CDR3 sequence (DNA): TGCGCCAGCAGCTTGGGATCGGGGTCTGGAAACACCATATATTTT.

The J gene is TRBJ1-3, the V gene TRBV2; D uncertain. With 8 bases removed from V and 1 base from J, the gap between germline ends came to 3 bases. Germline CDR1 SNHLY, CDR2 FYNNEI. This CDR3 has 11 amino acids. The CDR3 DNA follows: TGTGCCAGCCTTTCTGGAAACACCATATATTTT. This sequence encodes CASLSGNTIYF. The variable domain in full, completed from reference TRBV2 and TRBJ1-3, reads EPEVTQTPSHQVTQMGQEVILRCVPISNHLYFYWYRQILGQKVEFLVSFYNNEISEKSEIFDDQFSVERPDGSNFTLKIRSTKLEDSAMYFCASLSGNTIYFGEGSWLTVV.

The CDR3 nucleotides read TGTGCCAGCAGCCAGTACGGGACAGGGGGCCGGTTCCCGTTCTTC. This sequence encodes CASSQYGTGGRFPFF. The rearrangement joins TRBV14 to TRBJ2-1, with TRBD1 matching over 12 bases. The CDR3 runs to 15 residues. Germline values: CDR1 SGHDN, CDR2 FVKESK. After removal of 3 bases from V and 15 bases from J, the junction contained 12 bases not matched to a gene.

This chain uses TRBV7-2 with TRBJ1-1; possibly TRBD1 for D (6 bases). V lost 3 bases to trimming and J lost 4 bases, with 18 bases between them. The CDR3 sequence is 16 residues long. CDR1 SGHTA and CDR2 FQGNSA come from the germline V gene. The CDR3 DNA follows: TGTGCCAGCAGCTTCCCTTTTACAGGGTCGAGCACTGAAGCTTTCTTT. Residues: CASSFPFTGSSTEAFF.

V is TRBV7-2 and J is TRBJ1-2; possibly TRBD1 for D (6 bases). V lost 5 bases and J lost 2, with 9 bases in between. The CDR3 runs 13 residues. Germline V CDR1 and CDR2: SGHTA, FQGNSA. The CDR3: CASSPGQNYGYTF. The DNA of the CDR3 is TGTGCCAGCAGCCCGGGACAAAACTATGGCTACACCTTC.

The CDR3 DNA follows: TGTGCCACCAGCCCCCTGGCTAGCGGGCGCTACGAGCAGTACTTC. Protein: CATSPLASGRYEQYF. The chain carries TRBV15 and TRBJ2-7; TRBD2 aligns across 8 bases. V lost 5 bases, J lost 3 bases, and 9 bases stayed unmatched. Germline assignment: CDR1 LNHNV and CDR2 YYDKDF (reference sequence). This CDR3 spans 15 amino acids.

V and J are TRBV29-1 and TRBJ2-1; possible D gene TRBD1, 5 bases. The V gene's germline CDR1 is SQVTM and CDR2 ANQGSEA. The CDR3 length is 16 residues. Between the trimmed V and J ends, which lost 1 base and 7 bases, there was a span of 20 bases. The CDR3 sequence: CSVEVRGLLGPNEQFF. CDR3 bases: TGCAGCGTTGAAGTTAGGGGCCTCCTAGGCCCTAATGAGCAGTTCTTC.

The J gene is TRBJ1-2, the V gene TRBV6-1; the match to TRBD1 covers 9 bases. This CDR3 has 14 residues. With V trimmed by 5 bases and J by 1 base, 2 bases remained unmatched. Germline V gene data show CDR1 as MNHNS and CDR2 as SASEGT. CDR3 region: CASSRDRVNYGYTF. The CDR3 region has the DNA TGTGCCAGCAGTCGGGACAGGGTTAACTATGGCTACACCTTC.

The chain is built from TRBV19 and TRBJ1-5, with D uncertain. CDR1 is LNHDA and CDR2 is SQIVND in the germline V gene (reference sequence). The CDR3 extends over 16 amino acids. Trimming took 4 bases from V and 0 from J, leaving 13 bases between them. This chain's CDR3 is CASSTRTVNSNQPQHF. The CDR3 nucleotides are TGTGCCAGTAGTACCCGTACAGTGAATAGCAATCAGCCCCAGCATTTT.

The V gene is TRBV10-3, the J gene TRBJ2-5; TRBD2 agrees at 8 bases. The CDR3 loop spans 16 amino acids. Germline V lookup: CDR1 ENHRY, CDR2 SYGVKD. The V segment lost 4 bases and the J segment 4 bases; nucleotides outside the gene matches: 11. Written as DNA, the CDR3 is TGTGCCATCAGTGGGGCGGGAGCGGGGGACCGAGAGACCCAGTACTTC. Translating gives CAISGAGAGDRETQYF.

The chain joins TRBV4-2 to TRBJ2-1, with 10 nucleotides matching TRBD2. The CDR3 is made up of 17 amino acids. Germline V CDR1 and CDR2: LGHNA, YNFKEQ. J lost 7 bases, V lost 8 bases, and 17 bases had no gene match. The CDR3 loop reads CASGKLAGVRAENEQFF. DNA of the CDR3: TGTGCCAGCGGGAAGCTAGCGGGGGTCCGGGCGGAAAATGAGCAGTTCTTC.

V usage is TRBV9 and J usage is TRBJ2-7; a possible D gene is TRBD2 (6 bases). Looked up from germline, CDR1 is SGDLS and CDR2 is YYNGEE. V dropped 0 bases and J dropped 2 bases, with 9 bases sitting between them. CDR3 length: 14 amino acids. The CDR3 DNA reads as TGTGCCAGCAGCGTAGCGAGCGGGCCCTACGAGCAGTACTTC. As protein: CASSVASGPYEQYF.

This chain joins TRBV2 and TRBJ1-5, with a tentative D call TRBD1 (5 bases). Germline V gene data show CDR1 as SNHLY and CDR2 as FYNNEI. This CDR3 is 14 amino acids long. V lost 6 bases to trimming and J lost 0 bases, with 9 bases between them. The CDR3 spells CASRATASNQPQHF. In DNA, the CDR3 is TGTGCCAGCAGGGCGACAGCTAGCAATCAGCCCCAGCATTTT.

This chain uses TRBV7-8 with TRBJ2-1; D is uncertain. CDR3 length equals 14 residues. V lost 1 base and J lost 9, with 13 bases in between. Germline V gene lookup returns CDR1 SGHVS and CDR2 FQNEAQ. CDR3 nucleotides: TGTGCCAGCAGCTTAGGCCCCACAGTGGGTGAGCAGTTCTTC. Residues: CASSLGPTVGEQFF.

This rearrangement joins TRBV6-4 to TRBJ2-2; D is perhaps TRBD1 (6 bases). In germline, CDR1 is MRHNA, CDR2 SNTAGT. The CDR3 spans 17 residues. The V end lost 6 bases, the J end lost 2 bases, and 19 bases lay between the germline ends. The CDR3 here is CASSENRVPGNTGELFF. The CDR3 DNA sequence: TGTGCCAGCAGCGAAAACAGGGTCCCCGGCAACACCGGGGAGCTGTTTTTT.

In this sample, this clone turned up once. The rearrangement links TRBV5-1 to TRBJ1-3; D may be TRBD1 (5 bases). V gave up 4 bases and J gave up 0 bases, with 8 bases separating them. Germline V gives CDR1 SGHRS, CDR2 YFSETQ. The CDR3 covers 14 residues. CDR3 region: CASSPDSSGNTIYF. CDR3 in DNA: TGCGCCAGCAGCCCCGACAGCTCTGGAAACACCATATATTTT.

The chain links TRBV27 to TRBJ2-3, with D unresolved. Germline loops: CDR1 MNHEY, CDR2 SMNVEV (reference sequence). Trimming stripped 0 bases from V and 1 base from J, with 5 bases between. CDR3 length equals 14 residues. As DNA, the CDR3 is TGTGCCAGCAGTTTATCCACGGGCACAGATACGCAGTATTTT. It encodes CASSLSTGTDTQYF.

CDR3 coding DNA: TGTGCCAGCAGCTTACACGGGATTAAAGAGACCCAGTACTTC. Its translation: CASSLHGIKETQYF. The rearrangement joins TRBV7-7 to TRBJ2-5; TRBD2 might be the D (5 bases). CDR3 length: 14 amino acids. Germline V CDR1 and CDR2: SSHAT, FNYEAQ (reference sequence). V was trimmed by 2 bases and J by 3 bases, leaving 10 bases between them.

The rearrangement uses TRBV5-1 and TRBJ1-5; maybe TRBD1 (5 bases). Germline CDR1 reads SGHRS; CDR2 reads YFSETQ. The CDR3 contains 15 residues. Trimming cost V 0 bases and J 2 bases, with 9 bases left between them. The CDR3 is CASSLEGFGNQPQHF. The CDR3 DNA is TGCGCCAGCAGCTTGGAGGGGTTTGGCAATCAGCCCCAGCATTTT.

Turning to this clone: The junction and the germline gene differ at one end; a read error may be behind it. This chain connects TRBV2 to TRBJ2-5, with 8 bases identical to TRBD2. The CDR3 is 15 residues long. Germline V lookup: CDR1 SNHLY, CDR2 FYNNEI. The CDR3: CASSEDGGGPRAQYF. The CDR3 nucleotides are TGTGCCAGCAGCGAAGACGGCGGGGGGCCCCGGGCCCAGTACTTC.

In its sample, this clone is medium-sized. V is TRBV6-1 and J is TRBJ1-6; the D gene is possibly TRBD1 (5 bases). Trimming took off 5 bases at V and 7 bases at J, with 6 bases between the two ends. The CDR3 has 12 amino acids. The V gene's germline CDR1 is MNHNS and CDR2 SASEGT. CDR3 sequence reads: CASSQGNSPLHF. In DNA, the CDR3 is TGTGCCAGCAGTCAGGGCAATTCACCCCTCCACTTT.